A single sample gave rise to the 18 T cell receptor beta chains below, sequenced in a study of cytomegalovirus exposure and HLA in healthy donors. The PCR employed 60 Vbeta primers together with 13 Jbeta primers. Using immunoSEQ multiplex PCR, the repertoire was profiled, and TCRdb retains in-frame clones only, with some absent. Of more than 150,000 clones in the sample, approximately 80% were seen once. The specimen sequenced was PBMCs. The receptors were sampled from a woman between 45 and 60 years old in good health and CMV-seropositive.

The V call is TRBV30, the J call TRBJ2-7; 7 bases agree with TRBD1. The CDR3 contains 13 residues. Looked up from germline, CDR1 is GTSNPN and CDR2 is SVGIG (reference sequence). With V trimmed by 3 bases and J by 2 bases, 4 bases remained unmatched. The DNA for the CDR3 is TGTGCCTGGAGCGAGCAGGGGGCCTACGAGCAGTACTTC. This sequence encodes CAWSEQGAYEQYF.

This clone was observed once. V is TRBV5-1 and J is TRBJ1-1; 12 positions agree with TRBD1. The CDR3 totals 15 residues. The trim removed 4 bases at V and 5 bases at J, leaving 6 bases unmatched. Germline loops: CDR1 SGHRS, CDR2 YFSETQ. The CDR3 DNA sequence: TGCGCCAGCAGCCCCGGGACAGGGGGCAGAACTGAAGCTTTCTTT. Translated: CASSPGTGGRTEAFF.

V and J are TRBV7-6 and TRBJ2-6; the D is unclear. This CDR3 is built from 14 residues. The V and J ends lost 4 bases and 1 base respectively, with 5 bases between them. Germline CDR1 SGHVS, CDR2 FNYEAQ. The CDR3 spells CASSSLSGANVLTF. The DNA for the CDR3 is TGTGCCAGCAGCTCGCTATCTGGGGCCAACGTCCTGACTTTC.

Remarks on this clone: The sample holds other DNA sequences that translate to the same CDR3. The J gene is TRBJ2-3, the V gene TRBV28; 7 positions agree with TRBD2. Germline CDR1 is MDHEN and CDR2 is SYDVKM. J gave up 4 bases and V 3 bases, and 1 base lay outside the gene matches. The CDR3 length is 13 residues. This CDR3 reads CASSLGGADTQYF. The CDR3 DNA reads TGTGCCAGCAGTTTGGGGGGGGCAGATACGCAGTATTTT.

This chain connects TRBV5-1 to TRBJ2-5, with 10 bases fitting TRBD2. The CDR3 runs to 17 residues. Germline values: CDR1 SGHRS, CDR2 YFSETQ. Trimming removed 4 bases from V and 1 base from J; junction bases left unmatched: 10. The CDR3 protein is CASSRGASGGLQETQYF. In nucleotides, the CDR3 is TGCGCCAGCAGCCGGGGGGCTAGCGGGGGCCTCCAAGAGACCCAGTACTTC.

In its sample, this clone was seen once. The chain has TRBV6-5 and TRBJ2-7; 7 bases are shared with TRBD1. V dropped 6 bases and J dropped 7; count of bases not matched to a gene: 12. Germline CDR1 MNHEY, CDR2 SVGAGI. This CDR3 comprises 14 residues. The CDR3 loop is CASSHQGESGEQYF. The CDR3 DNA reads TGTGCCAGCAGCCACCAGGGGGAGTCTGGGGAGCAGTACTTC.

The CDR3 loop is CASSTGTEHMNTEAFF. The CDR3 nucleotides are TGCGCCAGCAGCACCGGGACAGAACACATGAACACTGAAGCTTTCTTT. V usage is TRBV23-1 and J usage is TRBJ1-1; TRBD1 aligns across 7 bases. TRBV23-1 is reported as an ORF; its role is uncertain. The CDR3 sequence is 16 residues long. J was trimmed by 0 bases and V by 6 bases; bases with no gene match: 10.

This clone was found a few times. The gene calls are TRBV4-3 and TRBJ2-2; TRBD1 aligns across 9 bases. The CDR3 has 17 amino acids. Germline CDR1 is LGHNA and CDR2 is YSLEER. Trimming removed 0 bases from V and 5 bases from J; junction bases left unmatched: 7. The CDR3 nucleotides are TGCGCCAGCAGCCAAGAAGGGGGACAGGGCTGGACCGGGGAGCTGTTTTTT. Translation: CASSQEGGQGWTGELFF.

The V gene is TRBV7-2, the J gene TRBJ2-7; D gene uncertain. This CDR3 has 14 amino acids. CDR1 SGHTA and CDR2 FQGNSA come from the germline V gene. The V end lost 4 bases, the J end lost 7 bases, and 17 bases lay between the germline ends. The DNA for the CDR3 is TGTGCCAGCAGCTCGCTTCCTTTAGTTTTAGAGCAGTACTTC. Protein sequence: CASSSLPLVLEQYF.

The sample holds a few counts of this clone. The CDR3 loop is CASSLRAGSNSGNTIYF. The CDR3 nucleotides read TGTGCCAGCAGCTTAAGGGCGGGCAGCAACTCTGGAAACACCATATATTTT. This chain joins TRBV5-5 and TRBJ1-3; D is ambiguous. The germline CDR1 and CDR2 sequences are SGHKS and YYEKEE (reference sequence). Trimming left V 2 bases short and J 0 bases short, with 15 bases between. The length of the CDR3 is 17 residues.

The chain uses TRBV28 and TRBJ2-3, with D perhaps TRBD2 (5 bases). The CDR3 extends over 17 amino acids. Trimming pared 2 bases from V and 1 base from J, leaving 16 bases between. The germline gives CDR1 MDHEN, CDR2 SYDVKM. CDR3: CASSLGGPPIGTDTQYF. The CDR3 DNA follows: TGTGCCAGCAGTTTAGGCGGGCCCCCCATTGGCACAGATACGCAGTATTTT.

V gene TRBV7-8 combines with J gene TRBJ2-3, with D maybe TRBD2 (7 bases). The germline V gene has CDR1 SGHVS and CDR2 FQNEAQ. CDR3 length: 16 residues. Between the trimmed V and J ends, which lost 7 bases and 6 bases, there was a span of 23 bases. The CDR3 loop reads CASTLVGGAARDTQYF. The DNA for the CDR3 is TGTGCCAGCACCCTGGTGGGGGGGGCAGCACGTGATACGCAGTATTTT.

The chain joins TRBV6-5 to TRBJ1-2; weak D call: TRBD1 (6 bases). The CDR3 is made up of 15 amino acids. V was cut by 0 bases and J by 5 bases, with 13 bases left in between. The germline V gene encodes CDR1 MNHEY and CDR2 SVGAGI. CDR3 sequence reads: CASSYSYRGQYGYTF. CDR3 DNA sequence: TGTGCCAGCAGTTACTCCTACCGCGGACAGTATGGCTACACCTTC.

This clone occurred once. DNA of the CDR3: TGTGCCAGCAGTACCCGGGACAAGAACACTGAAGCTTTCTTT. The encoded protein is CASSTRDKNTEAFF. This chain uses TRBV6-5 with TRBJ1-1, with D maybe TRBD1 (6 bases). Trimming stripped 5 bases from V and 1 base from J, with 11 bases between. The germline V gene encodes CDR1 MNHEY and CDR2 SVGAGI. This CDR3 region has 14 residues.

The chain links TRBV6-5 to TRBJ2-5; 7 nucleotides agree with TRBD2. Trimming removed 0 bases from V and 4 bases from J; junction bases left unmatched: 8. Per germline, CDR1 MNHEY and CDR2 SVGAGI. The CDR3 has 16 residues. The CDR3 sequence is CASSYSRGLAGETQYF. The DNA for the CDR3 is TGTGCCAGCAGTTACTCGCGGGGGTTGGCGGGAGAGACCCAGTACTTC.

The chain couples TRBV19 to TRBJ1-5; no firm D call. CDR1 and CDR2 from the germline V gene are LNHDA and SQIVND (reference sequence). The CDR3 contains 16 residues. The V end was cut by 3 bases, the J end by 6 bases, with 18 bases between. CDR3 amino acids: CASSILLSTLSQPQHF. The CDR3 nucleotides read TGTGCCAGTAGTATTCTCCTGTCAACCCTGAGTCAGCCCCAGCATTTT.

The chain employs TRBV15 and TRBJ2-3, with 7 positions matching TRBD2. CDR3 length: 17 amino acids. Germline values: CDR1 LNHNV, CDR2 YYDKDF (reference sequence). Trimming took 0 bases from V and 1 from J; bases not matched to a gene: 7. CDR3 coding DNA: TGTGCCACCAGCAGAGAAGTAGGACTAGGGGGCACAGATACGCAGTATTTT. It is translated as CATSREVGLGGTDTQYF.

CDR3 amino acids: CASSGGQVERKYF. CDR3 sequence (DNA): TGTGCCAGCAGCGGAGGACAGGTTGAAAGGAAGTACTTC. This chain uses TRBV5-5 with TRBJ2-7, with 7 nucleotides matching TRBD1. The CDR3 is 13 residues long. Trimming at V came to 4 bases and at J to 11 bases, leaving 12 bases not matched to a gene. Germline V lookup: CDR1 SGHKS, CDR2 YYEKEE (reference sequence).